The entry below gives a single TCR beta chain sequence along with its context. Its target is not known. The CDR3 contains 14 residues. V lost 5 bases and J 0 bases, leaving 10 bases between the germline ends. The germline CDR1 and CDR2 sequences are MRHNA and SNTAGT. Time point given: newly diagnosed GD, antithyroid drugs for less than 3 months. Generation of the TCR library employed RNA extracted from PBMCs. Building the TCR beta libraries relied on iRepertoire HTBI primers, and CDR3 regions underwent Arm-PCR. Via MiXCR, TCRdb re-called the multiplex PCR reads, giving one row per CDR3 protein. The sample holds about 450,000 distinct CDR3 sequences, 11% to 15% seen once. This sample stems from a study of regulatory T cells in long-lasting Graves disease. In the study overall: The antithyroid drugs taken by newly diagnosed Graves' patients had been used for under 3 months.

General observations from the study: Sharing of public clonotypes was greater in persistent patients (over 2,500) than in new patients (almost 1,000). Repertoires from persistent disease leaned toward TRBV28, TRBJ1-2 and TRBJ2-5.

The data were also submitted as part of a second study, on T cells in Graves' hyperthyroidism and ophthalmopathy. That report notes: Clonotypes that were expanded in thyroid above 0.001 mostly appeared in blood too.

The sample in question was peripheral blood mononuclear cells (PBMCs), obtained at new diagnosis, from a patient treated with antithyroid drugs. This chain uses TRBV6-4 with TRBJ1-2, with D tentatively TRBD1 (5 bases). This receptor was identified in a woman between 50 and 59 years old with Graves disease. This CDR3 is CASSPGGSNYGYTF. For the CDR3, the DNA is TGTGCCAGCAGTCCGGGGGGATCTAACTATGGCTACACCTTC.